Listed below are T cell receptor beta chains from one sample, sequenced in a study of Ad26.COV2.S vaccination and SARS-CoV-2 variants. Generated by immunoSEQ multiplex PCR, the TCRdb table keeps only in-frame clones and is missing some. The sample has 300,000 to 350,000 clones; about 82% are singletons. The starting material was peripheral blood, obtained in a trial of Ad26.COV2.S vaccine versus placebo. These receptors originate from a person aged 18 to 65 who received the Ad26.COV2.S COVID-19 vaccine or a placebo. The CDR3 runs from the conserved cysteine through the conserved F or W. The D gene is left open where the match is weak. Clone sizes are given selectively: once, few, many, or a class where the clone is expanded.

V: TRBV3-1/TRBV3-2; J: TRBJ1-4; D: NA; size: NA; DNA: TGTGCCAGCAGCGAACAGGCAACTAATGAAAAACTGTTTTTT; CDR3: CASSEQATNEKLFF
V: TRBV18; J: TRBJ1-1; D: TRBD1; size: NA; DNA: TGTGCCAGCTCACGAGGACAGGAGAACACTGAAGCTTTCTTT; CDR3: CASSRGQENTEAFF
V: TRBV18; J: TRBJ1-4; D: NA; size: NA; DNA: TGTGCCAGCTCACCACTGGCAGGCTCCAATGAAAAACTGTTTTTT; CDR3: CASSPLAGSNEKLFF
V: TRBV5-4; J: TRBJ2-7; D: NA; size: NA; DNA: TGTGCCAGCAGCTTGTACGGGTACTCCTACGAGCAGTACTTC; CDR3: CASSLYGYSYEQYF
V: TRBV13; J: TRBJ1-6; D: NA; size: NA; DNA: TGTGCCAGCAGTTCTCCTGGAGGGACCGGGGTTCGGAATTCACCCCTCCACTTT; CDR3: CASSSPGGTGVRNSPLHF
V: TRBV5-8; J: TRBJ1-5; D: TRBD1; size: NA; DNA: TGTGCCAGCAGCTTGGCCGGGACAGGGGGCAATCAGCCCCAGCATTTT; CDR3: CASSLAGTGGNQPQHF
V: TRBV19; J: TRBJ2-6; D: TRBD1; size: NA; DNA: TGTGCCAGTAGTATAAGACAGGGTGGACTCTCTGGGGCCAACGTCCTGACTTTC; CDR3: CASSIRQGGLSGANVLTF
V: TRBV5-1; J: TRBJ1-1; D: TRBD1; size: NA; DNA: TGCGCCAGCAGCTTGGATTTAGGGACAGGGTCCACTGAAGCTTTCTTT; CDR3: CASSLDLGTGSTEAFF
V: TRBV15; J: TRBJ1-3; D: TRBD1; size: NA; DNA: TGTGCCACCAGAAGACAGGGGTCAGGAAACACCATATATTTT; CDR3: CATRRQGSGNTIYF
V: TRBV4-1; J: TRBJ2-5; D: TRBD2; size: NA; DNA: TGCGCCAGCAGCCAAGGGACTAGCGGGGGGGCCCGGGAGACCCAGTACTTC; CDR3: CASSQGTSGGARETQYF
V: TRBV30; J: TRBJ2-3; D: NA; size: NA; DNA: TGTGCCTGGAGCCCACCGCTCCGGTCAGATACGCAGTATTTT; CDR3: CAWSPPLRSDTQYF
V: TRBV5-1; J: TRBJ1-1; D: NA; size: once; DNA: TGCGCCAGCAGCTTGGACTCAGGCAACACTGAAGCTTTCTTT; CDR3: CASSLDSGNTEAFF
V: TRBV7-2; J: TRBJ2-5; D: NA; size: NA; DNA: TGTGCCAGCAGCTTATATCAGATCCAAGAGACCCAGTACTTC; CDR3: CASSLYQIQETQYF
V: TRBV10-1; J: TRBJ2-7; D: NA; size: NA; DNA: TGCGCCAGCAGTGTCTCCCTCCTATACGAGCAGTACTTC; CDR3: CASSVSLLYEQYF
V: TRBV6-5; J: TRBJ2-1; D: NA; size: NA; DNA: TGTGCCAGCAGTTTTAAGGTGACGGGGAACAATGAGCAGTTCTTC; CDR3: CASSFKVTGNNEQFF
V: TRBV6-5; J: TRBJ1-1; D: NA; size: NA; DNA: TGTGCCAGCAGTTCTGAGGGGCCCCTGAGCACTGAAGCTTTCTTT; CDR3: CASSSEGPLSTEAFF
V: TRBV6-1; J: TRBJ2-7; D: NA; size: NA; DNA: TGTGCCAGCAGTGAGAGGTTCTACGAGCAGTACTTC; CDR3: CASSERFYEQYF
V: TRBV5-5; J: TRBJ2-6; D: TRBD2; size: NA; DNA: TGTGCCAGCAGCAGCGTAGCGGGGACCTCTGGGGCCAACGTCCTGACTTTC; CDR3: CASSSVAGTSGANVLTF
V: TRBV7-2; J: TRBJ1-1; D: NA; size: NA; DNA: TGTGCCAGCAGCTTTAGCGGCAACCGGAACACTGAAGCTTTCTTT; CDR3: CASSFSGNRNTEAFF
V: TRBV28; J: TRBJ1-2; D: TRBD1; size: NA; DNA: TGCGCCACGACAGGGGGCCGGTCTAACTATGGCTACACCTTC; CDR3: CATTGGRSNYGYTF
V: TRBV6-1; J: TRBJ1-1; D: NA; size: NA; DNA: TGTGCCAGCAGTGAAAGCGGGGGTGTGTACATGAACACTGAAGCTTTCTTT; CDR3: CASSESGGVYMNTEAFF
V: TRBV18; J: TRBJ1-1; D: NA; size: many; DNA: TGTGCCAGCTCACCAGGAAAAAGAGGGCTCTCTGAAGCTTTCTTT; CDR3: CASSPGKRGLSEAFF
V: TRBV3-1/TRBV3-2; J: TRBJ1-5; D: NA; size: NA; DNA: TGTGCCAGCAGCCACGGAGTCCGGCCCCAGCATTTT; CDR3: CASSHGVRPQHF
V: TRBV11-3; J: TRBJ1-1; D: TRBD1; size: NA; DNA: TGTGCCAGCACCCCGCAGGGGGTTCTGGCTGAAGCTTTCTTT; CDR3: CASTPQGVLAEAFF
V: TRBV2; J: TRBJ2-3; D: NA; size: NA; DNA: TGTGCCAGCGGGAGGGACAAAACCACAGATACGCAGTATTTT; CDR3: CASGRDKTTDTQYF
V: TRBV28; J: TRBJ1-1; D: NA; size: NA; DNA: TGTGCCAGCAGTTTAGGGGACCTTGCCGTTTCTGAAGCTTTCTTT; CDR3: CASSLGDLAVSEAFF
V: TRBV27; J: TRBJ1-2; D: NA; size: NA; DNA: TGTGCCAGCAGTTTATCGGGGGGGAATGGCTACACCTTC; CDR3: CASSLSGGNGYTF
V: TRBV27; J: TRBJ2-4; D: TRBD1; size: NA; DNA: TGTGCCAGCAGAAGGGGACAGGGGGTTAACATTCAGTACTTC; CDR3: CASRRGQGVNIQYF
V: TRBV19; J: TRBJ2-5; D: TRBD1; size: NA; DNA: TGTGCCAGTAGATCCCGTCTAGGACAGGGAGAGACCCAGTACTTC; CDR3: CASRSRLGQGETQYF
V: TRBV5-1; J: TRBJ2-7; D: NA; size: once; DNA: TGCGCCAGCGGCCCAACGGGGCCCCCGACCGAGCAGTACTTC; CDR3: CASGPTGPPTEQYF